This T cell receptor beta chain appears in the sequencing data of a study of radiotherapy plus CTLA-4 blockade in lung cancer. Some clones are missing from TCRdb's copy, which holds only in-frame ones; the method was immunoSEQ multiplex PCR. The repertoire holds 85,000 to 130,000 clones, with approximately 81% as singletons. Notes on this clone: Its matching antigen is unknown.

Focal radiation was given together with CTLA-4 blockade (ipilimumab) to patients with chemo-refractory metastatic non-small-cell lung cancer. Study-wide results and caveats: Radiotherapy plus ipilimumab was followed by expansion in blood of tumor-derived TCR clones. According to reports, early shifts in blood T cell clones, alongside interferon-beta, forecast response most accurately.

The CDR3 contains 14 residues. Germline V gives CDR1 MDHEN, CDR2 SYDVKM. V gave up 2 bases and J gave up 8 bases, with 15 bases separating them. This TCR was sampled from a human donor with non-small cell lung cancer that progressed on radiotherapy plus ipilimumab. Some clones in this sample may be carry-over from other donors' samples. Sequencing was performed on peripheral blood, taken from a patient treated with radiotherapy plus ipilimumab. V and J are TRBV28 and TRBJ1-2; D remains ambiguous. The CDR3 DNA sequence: TGTGCCAGCAGTTTAAGGACCGCCCTGTTGGGCTACACCTTC. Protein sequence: CASSLRTALLGYTF.